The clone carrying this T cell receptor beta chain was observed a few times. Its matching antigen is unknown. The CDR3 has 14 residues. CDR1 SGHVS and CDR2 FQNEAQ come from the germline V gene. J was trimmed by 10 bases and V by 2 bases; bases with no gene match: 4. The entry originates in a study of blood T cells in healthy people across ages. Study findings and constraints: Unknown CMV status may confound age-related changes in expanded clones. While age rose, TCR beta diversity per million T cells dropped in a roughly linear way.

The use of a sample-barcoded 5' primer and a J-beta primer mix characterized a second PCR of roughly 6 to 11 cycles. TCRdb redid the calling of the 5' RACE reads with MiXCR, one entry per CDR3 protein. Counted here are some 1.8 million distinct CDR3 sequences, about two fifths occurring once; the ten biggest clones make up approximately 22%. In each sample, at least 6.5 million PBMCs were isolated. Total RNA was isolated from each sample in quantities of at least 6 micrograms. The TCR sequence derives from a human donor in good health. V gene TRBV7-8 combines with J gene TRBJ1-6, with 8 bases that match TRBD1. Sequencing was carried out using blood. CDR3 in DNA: TGTGCCAGCAGCTTACGGGACAGGAACTCACCCCTCCACTTT. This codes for CASSLRDRNSPLHF.